The sample holds a few counts of the clone carrying this TCR beta chain. As yet, its antigen is unknown. There are 14 residues in the CDR3. CDR1 and CDR2 from the germline V gene are DFQATT and SNEGSKA (reference sequence). Trimming cost V 2 bases and J 3 bases; bases outside gene matches: 4. The source of the sample is a study of response to subunit inactivated influenza vaccine. Findings and limits, study-wide: That few new T cells are recruited by each seasonal influenza vaccination was the authors' suggestion.

MiXCR was run by TCRdb on the RT-PCR reads, yielding one entry per CDR3 protein. The sample holds about 500,000 distinct CDR3 sequences, approximately 15% seen once. This chain connects TRBV20-1 to TRBJ2-3; TRBD1 aligns across 8 bases. This clonotype was obtained from a man between 50 and 70 years old who received an inactivated influenza vaccine. Here the sequenced sample was CD4+ T cells sorted from PBMCs, taken roughly 24 months after vaccination. The CDR3 DNA reads TGCAGTGCTAGACGGGACAGGAGTACAGATACGCAGTATTTT. It encodes CSARRDRSTDTQYF.